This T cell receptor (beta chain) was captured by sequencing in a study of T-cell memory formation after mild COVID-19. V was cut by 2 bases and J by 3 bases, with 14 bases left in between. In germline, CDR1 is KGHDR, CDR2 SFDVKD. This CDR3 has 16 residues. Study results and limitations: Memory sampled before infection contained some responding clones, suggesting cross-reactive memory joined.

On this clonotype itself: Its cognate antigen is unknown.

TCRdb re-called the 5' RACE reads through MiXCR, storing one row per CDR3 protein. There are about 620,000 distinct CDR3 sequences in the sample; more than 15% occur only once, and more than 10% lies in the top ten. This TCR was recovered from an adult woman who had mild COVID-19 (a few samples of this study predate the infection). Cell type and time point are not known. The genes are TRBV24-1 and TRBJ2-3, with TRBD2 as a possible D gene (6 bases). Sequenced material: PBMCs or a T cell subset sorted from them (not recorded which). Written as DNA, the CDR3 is TGTGCCACCAGTGATTACGCAGCGGGCAGGACAGATACGCAGTATTTT. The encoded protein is CATSDYAAGRTDTQYF.